This T cell receptor (beta chain) comes out of a study of T cells in Graves' hyperthyroidism and ophthalmopathy. This clonotype was seen at least ten times. Germline V gives CDR1 SGHTA, CDR2 FQGTGA. The CDR3 has 17 amino acids. Unmatched junction bases numbered 16, after V lost 4 bases and J lost 7 bases. Amplification yielded TCR beta CDR3 regions, with RNA transcripts as the source. The HTBI primer set served for first-round RT-PCR of the TCR CDR3. TCRdb reanalysed the multiplex PCR reads using MiXCR and keeps one entry per CDR3 protein. The repertoire includes a few hundred thousand distinct CDR3 sequences, about 43% of them detected once, and around 8% sits in the top ten.

The origin of this receptor is a woman aged 18-35 years with Graves' hyperthyroidism. The sequencing sample was made of peripheral blood or thyroid tissue (not recorded which). The rearrangement links TRBV7-3 to TRBJ1-2; 9 nucleotides agree with TRBD1. The CDR3 DNA is TGTGCCAGCAGCTCGCAATCTGCCGGGACAGGGTATAGTGGCTACACCTTC. This codes for CASSSQSAGTGYSGYTF.